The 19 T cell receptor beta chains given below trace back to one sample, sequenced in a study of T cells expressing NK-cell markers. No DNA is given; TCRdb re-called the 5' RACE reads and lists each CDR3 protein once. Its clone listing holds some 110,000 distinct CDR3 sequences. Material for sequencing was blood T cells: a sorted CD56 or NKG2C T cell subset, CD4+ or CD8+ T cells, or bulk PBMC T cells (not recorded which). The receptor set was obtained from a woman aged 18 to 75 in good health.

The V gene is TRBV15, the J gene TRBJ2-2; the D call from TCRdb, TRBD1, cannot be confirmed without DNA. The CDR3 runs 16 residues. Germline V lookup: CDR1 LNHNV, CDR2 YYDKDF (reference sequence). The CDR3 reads CATSREQTGRSGELFF.

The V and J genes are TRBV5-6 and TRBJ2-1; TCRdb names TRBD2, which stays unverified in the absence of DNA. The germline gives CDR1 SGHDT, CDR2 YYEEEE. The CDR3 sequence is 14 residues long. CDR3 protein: CASSSRVAYNEQFF. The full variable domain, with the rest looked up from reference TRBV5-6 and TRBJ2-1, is DAGVTQSPTHLIKTRGQQVTLRCSPKSGHDTVSWYQQALGQGPQFIFQYYEEEERQRGNFPDRFSGHQFPNYSSELNVNALLLGDSALYLCASSSRVAYNEQFFGPGTRLTVL.

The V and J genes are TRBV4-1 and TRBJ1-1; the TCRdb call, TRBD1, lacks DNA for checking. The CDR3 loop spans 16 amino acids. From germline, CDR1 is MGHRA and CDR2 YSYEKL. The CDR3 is CASSQGSGQVNTEAFF.

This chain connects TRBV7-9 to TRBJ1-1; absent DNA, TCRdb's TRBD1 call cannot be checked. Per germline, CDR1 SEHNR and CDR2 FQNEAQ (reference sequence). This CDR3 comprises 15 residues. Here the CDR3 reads CASSPRNTMNTEAFF.

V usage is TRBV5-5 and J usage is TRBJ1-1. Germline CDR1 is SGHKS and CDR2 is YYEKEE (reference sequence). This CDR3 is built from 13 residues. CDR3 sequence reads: CASSLGAYTEAFF.

CDR3 protein: CASSHGTGQNYEQYF. The V call is TRBV4-2, the J call TRBJ2-7; TCRdb names TRBD1, which stays unverified in the absence of DNA. In germline, CDR1 is LGHNA, CDR2 YNFKEQ. The CDR3 runs to 15 residues.

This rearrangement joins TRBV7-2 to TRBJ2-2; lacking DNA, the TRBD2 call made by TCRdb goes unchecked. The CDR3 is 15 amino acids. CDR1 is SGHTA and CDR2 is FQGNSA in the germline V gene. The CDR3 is CASSYLAGGSGELFF.

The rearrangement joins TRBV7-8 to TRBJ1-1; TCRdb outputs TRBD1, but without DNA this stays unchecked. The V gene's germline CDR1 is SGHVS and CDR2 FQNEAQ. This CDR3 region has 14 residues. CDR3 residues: CASSFPGQNTEAFF.

The chain's CDR3 is CASSLPSTDTQYF. The J gene is TRBJ2-3, the V gene TRBV7-9. Germline V gene data show CDR1 as SEHNR and CDR2 as FQNEAQ (reference sequence). The CDR3 covers 13 residues.

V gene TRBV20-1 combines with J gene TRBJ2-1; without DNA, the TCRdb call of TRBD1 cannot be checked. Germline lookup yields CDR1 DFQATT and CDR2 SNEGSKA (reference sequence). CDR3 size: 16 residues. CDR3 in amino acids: CSARDLAGVPYNEQFF.

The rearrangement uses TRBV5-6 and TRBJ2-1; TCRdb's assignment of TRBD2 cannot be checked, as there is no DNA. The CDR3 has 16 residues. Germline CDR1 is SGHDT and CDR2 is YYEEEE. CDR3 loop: CASSLELVGTLGEQFF.

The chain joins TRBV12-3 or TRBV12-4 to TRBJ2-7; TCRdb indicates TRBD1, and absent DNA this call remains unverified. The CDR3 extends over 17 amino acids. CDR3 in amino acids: CASSLEVGVGQMNEQYF.

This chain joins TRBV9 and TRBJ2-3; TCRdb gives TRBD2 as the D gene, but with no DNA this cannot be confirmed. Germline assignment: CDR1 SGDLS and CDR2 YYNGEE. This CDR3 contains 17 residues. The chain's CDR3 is CASSVEGLAGRGDTQYF.

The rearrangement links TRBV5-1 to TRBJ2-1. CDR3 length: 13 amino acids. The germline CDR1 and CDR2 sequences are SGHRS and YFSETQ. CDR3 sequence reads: CASSLAGIYEQFF.

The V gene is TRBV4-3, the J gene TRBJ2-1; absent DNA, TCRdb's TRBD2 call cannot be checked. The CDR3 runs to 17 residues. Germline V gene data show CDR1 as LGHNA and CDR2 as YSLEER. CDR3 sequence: CASSHEDRLAGNNEQFF.

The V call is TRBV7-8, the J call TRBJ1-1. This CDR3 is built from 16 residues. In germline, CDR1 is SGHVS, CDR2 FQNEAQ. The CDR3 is CASSGSNDTLNTEAFF. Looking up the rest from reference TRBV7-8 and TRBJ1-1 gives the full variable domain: GAGVSQSPRYKVAKRGQDVALRCDPISGHVSLFWYQQALGQGPEFLTYFQNEAQLDKSGLPSDRFFAERPEGSVSTLKIQRTQQEDSAVYLCASSGSNDTLNTEAFFGQGTRLTVV.

The CDR3 spells CASSSHSYEQYF. The chain combines TRBV4-2 with TRBJ2-7. The CDR3 runs 12 residues. CDR1 is LGHNA and CDR2 is YNFKEQ in the germline V gene.

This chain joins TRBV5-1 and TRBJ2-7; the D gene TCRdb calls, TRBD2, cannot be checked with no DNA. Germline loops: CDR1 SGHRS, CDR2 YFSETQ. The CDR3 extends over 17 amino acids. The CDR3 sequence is CASSLGSVAGASYEQYF.

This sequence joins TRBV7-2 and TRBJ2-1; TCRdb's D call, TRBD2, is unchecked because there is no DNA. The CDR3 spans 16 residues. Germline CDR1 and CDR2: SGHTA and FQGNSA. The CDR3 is CASSRRTSGFMDEQFF.